This T cell receptor beta chain was found in a study of shared clonotypes between healthy human individuals. Positive CCR7 selection of CD45RO-negative cells yielded the naive CD8 cells, and terminally differentiated effector memory CD45RA+ cells were excluded. Donors comprised healthy HIV-negative adults lacking recent acute infections or vaccinations. Trimming removed 4 bases from V and 8 bases from J; junction bases left unmatched: 7. This CDR3 has 16 residues. CDR1 is MGHRA and CDR2 is YSYEKL in the germline V gene. TCRdb's table, derived via immunoSEQ multiplex PCR, lists solely in-frame clones and lacks some. Of about 2.1 million clones listed, 85% to 95% are singletons. Findings of the study overall: Non-shared clonotypes had lower generation probabilities than those shared by all four donors.

As regards this clone: Its antigen is as yet unknown.

The chain joins TRBV4-1 to TRBJ2-1; the match to TRBD2 covers 14 bases. Sequencing was carried out using naive CD8+ T cells from PBMCs. The clonotype comes from a man aged 18 to 29 in good health. Some clones in this sample may be carry-over from other donors' samples. The CDR3 protein is CASSPRLAGGGDEQFF. DNA for the CDR3: TGCGCCAGCAGCCCCAGACTAGCGGGAGGGGGGGATGAGCAGTTCTTC.